The 2 T cell receptor beta chains below come from one sample, sequenced in a study of response to subunit inactivated influenza vaccine. TCRdb analysed the RT-PCR reads with MiXCR anew, one entry per CDR3 protein. The repertoire holds some 600,000 distinct CDR3 sequences, around 15% seen once, with 7.6% in the top ten. The sequencing used PBMCs from blood, collected less than 15 days before vaccination. The receptors were gathered from a man in his forties or fifties who received an inactivated influenza vaccine.

The chain recombines TRBV20-1 with TRBJ2-5; TRBD1 aligns across 9 bases. In germline, CDR1 is DFQATT, CDR2 SNEGSKA (reference sequence). The CDR3 loop spans 15 amino acids. The J segment lost 2 bases and the V segment lost 6 bases, leaving 10 bases of the junction unmatched. CDR3 coding DNA: TGCAGTGCGGCTACAGGGGGCGCTTGGCAAGAGACCCAGTACTTC. Translated: CSAATGGAWQETQYF.

This clonotype was detected only a few times. Relative to the germline gene, one junction end is altered; a read error may explain this. V is TRBV7-9 and J is TRBJ2-4; D call uncertain. The germline gives CDR1 SEHNR, CDR2 FQNEAQ (reference sequence). This CDR3 spans 13 amino acids. Here the CDR3 reads CASSFRTPVIQYF. CDR3 nucleotide sequence: TGTGCCAGCAGCTTCCGCACCCCGGTCATTCAATACTTC.